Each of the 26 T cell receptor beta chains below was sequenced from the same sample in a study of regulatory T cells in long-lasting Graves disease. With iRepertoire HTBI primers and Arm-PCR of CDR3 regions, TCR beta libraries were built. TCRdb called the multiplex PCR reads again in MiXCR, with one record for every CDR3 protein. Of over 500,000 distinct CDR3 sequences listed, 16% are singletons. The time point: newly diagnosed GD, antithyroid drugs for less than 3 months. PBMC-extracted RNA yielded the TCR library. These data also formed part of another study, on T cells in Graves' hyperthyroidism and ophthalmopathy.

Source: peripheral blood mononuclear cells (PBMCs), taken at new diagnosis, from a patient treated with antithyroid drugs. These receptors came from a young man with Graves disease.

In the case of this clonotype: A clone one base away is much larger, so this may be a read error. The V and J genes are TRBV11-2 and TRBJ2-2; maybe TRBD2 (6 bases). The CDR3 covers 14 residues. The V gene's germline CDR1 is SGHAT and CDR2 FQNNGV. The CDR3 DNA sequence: TGTGCCAGCAGGATCCGGGAGCGCACCGGGGAGCCGTTTTTT. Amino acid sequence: CASRIRERTGEPFF. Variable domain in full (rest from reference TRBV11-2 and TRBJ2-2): EAGVAQSPRYKIIEKRQSVAFWCNPISGHATLYWYQQILGQGPKLLIQFQNNGVVDDSQLPKDRFSAERLKGVDSTLKIQPAKLEDSAVYLCASRIRERTGEPFFGEGSRLTVL.

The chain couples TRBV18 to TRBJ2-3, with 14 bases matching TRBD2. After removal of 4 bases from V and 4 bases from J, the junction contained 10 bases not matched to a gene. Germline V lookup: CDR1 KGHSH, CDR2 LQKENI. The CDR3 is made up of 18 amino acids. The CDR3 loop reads CASSLGTSGRLAADTQYF. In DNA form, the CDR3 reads TGTGCCAGCTCACTAGGGACTAGCGGGAGACTCGCGGCAGATACGCAGTATTTT.

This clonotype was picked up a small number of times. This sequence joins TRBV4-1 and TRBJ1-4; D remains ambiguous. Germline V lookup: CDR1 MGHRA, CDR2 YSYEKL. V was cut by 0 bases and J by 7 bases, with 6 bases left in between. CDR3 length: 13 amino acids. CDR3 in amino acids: CASSQDWSEKLFF. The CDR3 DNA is TGCGCCAGCAGCCAAGACTGGAGTGAAAAACTGTTTTTT.

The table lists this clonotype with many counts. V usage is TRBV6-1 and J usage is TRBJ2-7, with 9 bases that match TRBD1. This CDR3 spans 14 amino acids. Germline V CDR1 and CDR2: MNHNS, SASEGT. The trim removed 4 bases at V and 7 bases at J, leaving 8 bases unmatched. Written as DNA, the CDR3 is TGTGCCAGCAGTGGCTGGGACAGGGTGGGTGAGCAGTACTTC. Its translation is CASSGWDRVGEQYF.

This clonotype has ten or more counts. The CDR3 coding sequence is TGTGCCAGCAGCCTCACGGGGGGGCGCCGGGTCGCAGCTTTCTTT. Its translation: CASSLTGGRRVAAFF. This chain connects TRBV11-2 to TRBJ1-1; D perhaps matches TRBD1 (6 bases). The V end lost 5 bases, the J end lost 10 bases, and 23 bases lay between the germline ends. The length of the CDR3 is 15 residues. CDR1 is SGHAT and CDR2 is FQNNGV in the germline V gene. The full variable domain, rest sourced from reference TRBV11-2 and TRBJ1-1, is EAGVAQSPRYKIIEKRQSVAFWCNPISGHATLYWYQQILGQGPKLLIQFQNNGVVDDSQLPKDRFSAERLKGVDSTLKIQPAKLEDSAVYLCASSLTGGRRVAAFFGQGTRLTVV.

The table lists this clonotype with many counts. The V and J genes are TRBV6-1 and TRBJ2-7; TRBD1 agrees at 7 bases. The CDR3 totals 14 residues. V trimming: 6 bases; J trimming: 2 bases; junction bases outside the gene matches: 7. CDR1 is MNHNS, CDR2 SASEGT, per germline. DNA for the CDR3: TGTGCCAGCAGGGGGACAGCCCGAACCTACGAGCAGTACTTC. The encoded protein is CASRGTARTYEQYF.

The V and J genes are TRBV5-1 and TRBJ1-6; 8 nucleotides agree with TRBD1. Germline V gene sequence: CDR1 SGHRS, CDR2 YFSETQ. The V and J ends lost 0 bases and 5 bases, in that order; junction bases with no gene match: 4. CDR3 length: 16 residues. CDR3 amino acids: CASSLEVTGDNSPLHF. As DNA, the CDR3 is TGCGCCAGCAGCTTGGAGGTGACAGGGGATAATTCACCCCTCCACTTT.

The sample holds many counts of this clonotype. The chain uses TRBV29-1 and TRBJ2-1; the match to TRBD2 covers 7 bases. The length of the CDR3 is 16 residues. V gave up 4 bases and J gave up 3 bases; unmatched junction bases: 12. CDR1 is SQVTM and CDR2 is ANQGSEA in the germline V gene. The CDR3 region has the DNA TGCAGCGTTGTAGGCGGGAGAGCCAGTCGCTACAATGAGCAGTTCTTC. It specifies CSVVGGRASRYNEQFF.

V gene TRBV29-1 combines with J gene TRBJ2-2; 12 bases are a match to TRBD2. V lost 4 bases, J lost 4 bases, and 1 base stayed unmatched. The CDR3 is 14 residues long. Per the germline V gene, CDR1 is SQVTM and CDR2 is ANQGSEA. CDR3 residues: CSVGTSGTTGELFF. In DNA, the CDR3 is TGCAGCGTTGGGACTAGCGGGACCACCGGGGAGCTGTTTTTT.

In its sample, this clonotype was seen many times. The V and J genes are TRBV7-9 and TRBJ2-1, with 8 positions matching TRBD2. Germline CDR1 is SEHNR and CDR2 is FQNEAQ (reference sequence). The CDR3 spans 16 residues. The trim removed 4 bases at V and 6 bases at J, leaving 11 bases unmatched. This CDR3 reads CASSSRGASGFNEQFF. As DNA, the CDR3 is TGTGCCAGCAGCTCGAGAGGCGCTAGCGGGTTCAATGAGCAGTTCTTC.

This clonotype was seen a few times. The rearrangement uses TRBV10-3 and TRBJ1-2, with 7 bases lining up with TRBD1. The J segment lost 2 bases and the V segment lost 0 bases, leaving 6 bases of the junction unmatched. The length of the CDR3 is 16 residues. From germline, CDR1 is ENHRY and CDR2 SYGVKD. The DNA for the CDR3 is TGTGCCATCAGTGAGTCGAGAGGGGGCTGGAACTATGGCTACACCTTC. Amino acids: CAISESRGGWNYGYTF.

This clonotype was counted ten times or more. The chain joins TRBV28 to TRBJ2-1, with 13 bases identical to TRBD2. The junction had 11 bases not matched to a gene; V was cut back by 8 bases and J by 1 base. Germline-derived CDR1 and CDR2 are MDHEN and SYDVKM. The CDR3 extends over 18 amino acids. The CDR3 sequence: CASGKTSGRFGSYNEQFF. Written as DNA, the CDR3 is TGTGCCAGCGGTAAGACTAGCGGGAGGTTCGGTTCCTACAATGAGCAGTTCTTC.

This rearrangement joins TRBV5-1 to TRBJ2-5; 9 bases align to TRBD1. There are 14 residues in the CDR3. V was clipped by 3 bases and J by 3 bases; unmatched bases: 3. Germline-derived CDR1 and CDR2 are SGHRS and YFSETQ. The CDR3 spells CASSSTGGKETQYF. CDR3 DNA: TGCGCCAGCAGCTCCACAGGGGGCAAAGAGACCCAGTACTTC.

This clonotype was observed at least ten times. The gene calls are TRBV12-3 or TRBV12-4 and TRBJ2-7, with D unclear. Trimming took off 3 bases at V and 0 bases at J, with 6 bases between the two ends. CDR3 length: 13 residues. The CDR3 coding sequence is TGTGCCAGCAGTTTTTATCTCTCCTACGAGCAGTACTTC. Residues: CASSFYLSYEQYF.

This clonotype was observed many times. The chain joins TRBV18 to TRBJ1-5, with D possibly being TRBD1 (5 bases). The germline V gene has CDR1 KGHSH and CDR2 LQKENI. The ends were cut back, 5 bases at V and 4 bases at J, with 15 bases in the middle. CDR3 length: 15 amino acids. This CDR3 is CASSEDLWGNQPQHF. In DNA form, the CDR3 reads TGTGCCAGCTCAGAGGACCTTTGGGGGAATCAGCCCCAGCATTTT.

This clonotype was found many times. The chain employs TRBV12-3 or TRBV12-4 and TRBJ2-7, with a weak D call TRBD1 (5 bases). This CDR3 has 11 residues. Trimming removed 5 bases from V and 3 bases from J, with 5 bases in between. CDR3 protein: CASSGHYEQYF. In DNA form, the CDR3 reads TGTGCCAGCAGTGGACACTACGAGCAGTACTTC.

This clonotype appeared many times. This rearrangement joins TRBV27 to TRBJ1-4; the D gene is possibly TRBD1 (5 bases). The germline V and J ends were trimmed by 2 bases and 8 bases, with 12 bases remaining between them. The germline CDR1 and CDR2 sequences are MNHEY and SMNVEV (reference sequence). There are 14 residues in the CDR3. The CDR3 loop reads CASSLGTRGEKLFF. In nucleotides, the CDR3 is TGTGCCAGCAGTTTAGGAACTCGGGGCGAAAAACTGTTTTTT.

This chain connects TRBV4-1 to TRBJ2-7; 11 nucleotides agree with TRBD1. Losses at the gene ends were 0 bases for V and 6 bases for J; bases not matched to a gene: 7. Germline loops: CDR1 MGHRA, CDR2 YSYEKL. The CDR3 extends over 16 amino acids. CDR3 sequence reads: CASSQDLGTGGLEQYF. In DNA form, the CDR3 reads TGCGCCAGCAGCCAAGATCTCGGGACAGGGGGGCTCGAGCAGTACTTC.

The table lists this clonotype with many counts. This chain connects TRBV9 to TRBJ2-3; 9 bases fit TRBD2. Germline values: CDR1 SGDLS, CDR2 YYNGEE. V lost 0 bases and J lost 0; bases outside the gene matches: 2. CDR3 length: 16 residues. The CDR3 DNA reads TGTGCCAGCAGCGTAGAAGCGGGGGGTAGCACAGATACGCAGTATTTT. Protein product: CASSVEAGGSTDTQYF.

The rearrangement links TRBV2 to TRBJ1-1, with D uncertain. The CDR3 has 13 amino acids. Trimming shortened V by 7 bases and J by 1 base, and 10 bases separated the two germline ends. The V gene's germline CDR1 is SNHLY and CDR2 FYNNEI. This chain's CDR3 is CASIEVKNTEAFF. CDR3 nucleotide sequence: TGTGCCAGCATTGAGGTTAAGAACACTGAAGCTTTCTTT.

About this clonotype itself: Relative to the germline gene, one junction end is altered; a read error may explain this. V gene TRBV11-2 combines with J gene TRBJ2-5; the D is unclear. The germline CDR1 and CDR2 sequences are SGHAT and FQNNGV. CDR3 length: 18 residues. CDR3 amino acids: CASSSVVPETDDQGTQYF. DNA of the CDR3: TGTGCCAGCAGCTCGGTTGTTCCCGAGACCGACGACCAAGGGACCCAGTACTTC.

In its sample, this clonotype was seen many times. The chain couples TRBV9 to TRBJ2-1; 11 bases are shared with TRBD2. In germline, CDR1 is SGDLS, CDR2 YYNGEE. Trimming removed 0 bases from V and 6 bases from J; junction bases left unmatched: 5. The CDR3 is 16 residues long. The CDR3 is CASSVGSSGRFNEQFF. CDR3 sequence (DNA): TGTGCCAGCAGCGTAGGGTCTAGCGGGAGGTTCAATGAGCAGTTCTTC.

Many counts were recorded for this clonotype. CDR3 nucleotide sequence: TGTGCCAGCTCCGGAGAGGAGCCCAATCAGCCCCAGCATTTT. It translates to CASSGEEPNQPQHF. This rearrangement joins TRBV2 to TRBJ1-5, with D unclear. This CDR3 region has 14 residues. Germline V gene lookup returns CDR1 SNHLY and CDR2 FYNNEI. V was shortened by 8 bases and J by 3 bases, with 14 bases between the two germline ends.

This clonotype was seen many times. The CDR3 DNA reads as TGCAGTGAATATTTGGGGGGAACTGAAGCTTTCTTT. It yields the protein CSEYLGGTEAFF. This chain joins TRBV20-1 and TRBJ1-1; possible D gene TRBD1, 5 bases. The CDR3 spans 12 residues. Germline lookup yields CDR1 DFQATT and CDR2 SNEGSKA (reference sequence). Deletions cut 7 bases from V and 5 bases from J, with 14 bases between.

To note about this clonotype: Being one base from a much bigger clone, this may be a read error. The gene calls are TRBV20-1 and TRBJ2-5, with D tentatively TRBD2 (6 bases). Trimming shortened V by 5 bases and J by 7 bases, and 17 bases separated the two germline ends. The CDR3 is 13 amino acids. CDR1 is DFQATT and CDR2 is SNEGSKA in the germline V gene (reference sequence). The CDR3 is CSAVVGRRVTQYF. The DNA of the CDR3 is TGCAGTGCTGTAGTGGGAAGGAGGGTGACCCAGTACTTC.

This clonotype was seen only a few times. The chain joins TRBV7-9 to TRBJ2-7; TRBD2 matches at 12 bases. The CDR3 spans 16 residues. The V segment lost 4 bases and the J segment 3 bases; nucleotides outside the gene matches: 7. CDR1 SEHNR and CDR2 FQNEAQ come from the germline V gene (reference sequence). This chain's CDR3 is CASSSLGTSGRYEQYF. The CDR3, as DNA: TGTGCCAGCAGCTCCCTAGGGACTAGCGGGCGCTACGAGCAGTACTTC.